This T cell receptor (beta chain) was sequenced for a study of blood T cell repertoires in COVID-19. Whole-study context: From the United States, Italy and Spain came samples of acute and convalescent COVID-19. From T cells, B-cell-depleted T cells, or PBMCs came the material, which was cDNA or gDNA.

Comments on this clone: Other nucleotide sequences in the sample specify the same CDR3.

Authors' data handling: The assay estimated nucleated cells by amplifying reference gene primers. Method: immunoSEQ multiplex PCR; TCRdb's copy keeps in-frame clones and lacks some. V and J calls plus clone size are reproduced from that table; the DNA served to infer D and trimming. The sample records hundreds of thousands of clones, nearly 90% being singletons. Sample: peripheral blood. This TCR derives from a young man with active or convalescent COVID-19.

This CDR3 reads CSAVNTEAFF. CDR3 in DNA: TGCAGCGCCGTAAACACTGAAGCTTTCTTT. This chain connects TRBV29-1 to TRBJ1-1; no definite D call. The CDR3 contains 10 residues. Trimming cost V 7 bases and J 2 bases, with 5 bases left between them. Germline-derived CDR1 and CDR2 are SQVTM and ANQGSEA.